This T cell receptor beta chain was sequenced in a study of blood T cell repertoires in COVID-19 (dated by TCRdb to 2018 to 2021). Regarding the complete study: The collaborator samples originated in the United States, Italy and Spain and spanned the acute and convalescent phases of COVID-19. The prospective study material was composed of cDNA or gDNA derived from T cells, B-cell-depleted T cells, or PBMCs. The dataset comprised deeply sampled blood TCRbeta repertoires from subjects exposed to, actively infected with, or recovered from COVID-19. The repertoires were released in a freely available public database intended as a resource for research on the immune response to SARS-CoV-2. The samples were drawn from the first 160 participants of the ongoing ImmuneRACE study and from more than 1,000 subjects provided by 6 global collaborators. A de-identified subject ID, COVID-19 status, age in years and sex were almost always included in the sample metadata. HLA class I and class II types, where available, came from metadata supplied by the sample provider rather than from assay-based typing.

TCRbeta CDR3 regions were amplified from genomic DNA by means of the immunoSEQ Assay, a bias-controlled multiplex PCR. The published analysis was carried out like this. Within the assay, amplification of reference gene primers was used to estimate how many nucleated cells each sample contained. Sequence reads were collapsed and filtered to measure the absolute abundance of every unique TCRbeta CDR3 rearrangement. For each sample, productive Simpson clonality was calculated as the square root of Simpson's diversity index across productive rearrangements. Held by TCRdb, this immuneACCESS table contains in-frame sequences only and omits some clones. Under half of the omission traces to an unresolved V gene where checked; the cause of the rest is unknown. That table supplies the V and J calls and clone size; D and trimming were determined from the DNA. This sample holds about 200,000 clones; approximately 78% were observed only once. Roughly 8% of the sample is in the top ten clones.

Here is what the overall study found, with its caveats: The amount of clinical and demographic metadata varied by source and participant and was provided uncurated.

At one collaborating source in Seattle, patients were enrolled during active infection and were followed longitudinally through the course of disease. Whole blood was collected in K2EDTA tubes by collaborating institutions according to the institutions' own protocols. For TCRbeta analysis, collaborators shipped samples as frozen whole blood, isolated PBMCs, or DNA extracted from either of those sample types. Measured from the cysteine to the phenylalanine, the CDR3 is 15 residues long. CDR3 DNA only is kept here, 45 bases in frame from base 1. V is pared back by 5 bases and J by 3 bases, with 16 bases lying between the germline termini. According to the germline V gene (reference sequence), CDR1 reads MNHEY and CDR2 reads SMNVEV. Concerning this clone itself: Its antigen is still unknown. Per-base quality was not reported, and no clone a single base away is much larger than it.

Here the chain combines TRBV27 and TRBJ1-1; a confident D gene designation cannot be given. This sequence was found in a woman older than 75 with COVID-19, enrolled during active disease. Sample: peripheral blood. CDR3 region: CASSGYGAQDTEAFF. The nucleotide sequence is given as TGTGCCAGCAGTGGGTACGGTGCGCAGGACACTGAAGCTTTCTTT.